This passage covers 9 T cell receptor beta chains from one sample sequenced in a study of vaccination effects on CD4 cells after COVID-19. These TCRs are of unknown antigen specificity. Expansion of antigen-specific CD4+ T cells with viral peptide pools was carried out by the ViraFEST assay before sequencing. The authors isolated CD4+ T cells after around 10 days of culture. The cohort was immunized with two doses of either the BNT162b2 or mRNA-1273 vaccine. Using immunoSEQ multiplex PCR, the repertoire was profiled, and TCRdb retains in-frame clones only, with some absent. Of more than 9,000 clones in the sample, about 72% are singletons; the top ten hold roughly 8.9%. The sample consisted of CD4+ T cells from PBMCs cultured with SARS-CoV-2 spike peptides, taken after COVID-19 vaccination. The receptors derive from a human donor who received a COVID-19 vaccine.

The chain links TRBV11-2 to TRBJ2-1; D gene ambiguous. Deletions cut 5 bases from V and 2 bases from J, with 7 bases between. Looked up from germline, CDR1 is SGHAT and CDR2 is FQNNGV. The CDR3 runs 13 residues. The CDR3 coding sequence is TGTGCCAGCAGCCGCCGGCCCTACAATGAGCAGTTCTTC. Its translation is CASSRRPYNEQFF.

The J gene is TRBJ2-6, the V gene TRBV15; maybe TRBD1 (5 bases). V lost 5 bases to trimming and J lost 0 bases, with 8 bases between them. Germline V gene data show CDR1 as LNHNV and CDR2 as YYDKDF (reference sequence). The CDR3 is 15 residues long. The CDR3 sequence is CATSSDSSGANVLTF. The CDR3 nucleotides read TGTGCCACCAGCTCAGACAGCTCTGGGGCCAACGTCCTGACTTTC.

The gene calls are TRBV5-6 and TRBJ2-2; no reliable D call. V was cut by 4 bases and J by 6 bases, with 19 bases left in between. The CDR3 contains 16 residues. Germline V lookup: CDR1 SGHDT, CDR2 YYEEEE. The CDR3 DNA reads as TGTGCCAGCAGCCCACCCGTTATTGGGTCCGCCGGGGAGCTGTTTTTT. It is translated as CASSPPVIGSAGELFF.

This chain joins TRBV3-1 (or the pseudogene TRBV3-2) and TRBJ2-1; the D gene is possibly TRBD2 (5 bases). The CDR3 loop spans 17 amino acids. Trimming shortened V by 5 bases and J by 4 bases, and 21 bases separated the two germline ends. Germline V gene lookup returns CDR1 LGHDT and CDR2 YNNKEL (reference sequence). As DNA, the CDR3 is TGTGCCAGCAGCAAAGGGCAAGGGAGACCCACTTACAATGAGCAGTTCTTC. Translated: CASSKGQGRPTYNEQFF.

By frequency in the sample, this clone is medium-sized. The chain couples TRBV6-5 to TRBJ1-5; possible D gene TRBD1, 6 bases. The germline CDR1 and CDR2 sequences are MNHEY and SVGAGI. The V end lost 6 bases, the J end lost 7 bases, and 19 bases lay between the germline ends. CDR3 length: 15 amino acids. The CDR3: CASRPTGFLRQPQHF. In DNA form, the CDR3 reads TGTGCCAGCAGGCCCACAGGGTTTCTGAGGCAGCCCCAGCATTTT.

The chain links TRBV19 to TRBJ1-2; unclear D gene. In germline, CDR1 is LNHDA, CDR2 SQIVND (reference sequence). The CDR3 is made up of 15 amino acids. V was clipped by 3 bases and J by 4 bases, with 15 bases between them. DNA of the CDR3: TGTGCCAGTAGTATCCCGCCGTCATCCCTCTATGGCTACACCTTC. This codes for CASSIPPSSLYGYTF.

The CDR3 DNA reads TGCGCCAGCAGCTGGTTAGGCCGCGGTGCTAATGAAAAACTGTTTTTT. It is translated as CASSWLGRGANEKLFF. J is TRBJ1-4 and V is TRBV5-1; D is uncertain. This CDR3 has 16 residues. Trimming left V 3 bases short and J 3 bases short, with 15 bases between. Germline V gives CDR1 SGHRS, CDR2 YFSETQ.

The genes are TRBV5-1 and TRBJ2-7; 8 bases agree with TRBD1. In germline, CDR1 is SGHRS, CDR2 YFSETQ. This CDR3 contains 15 residues. V lost 0 bases and J lost 3; bases outside the gene matches: 5. The CDR3 nucleotides are TGCGCCAGCAGCTTGGGAGGACAGGGAAACTACGAGCAGTACTTC. This gives the protein CASSLGGQGNYEQYF.

There are a few counts of this clone. The V gene is TRBV2, the J gene TRBJ2-3, with D unclear. V was pared by 5 bases and J by 2 bases, with 8 bases between. This CDR3 spans 13 amino acids. Per germline, CDR1 SNHLY and CDR2 FYNNEI. In nucleotides, the CDR3 is TGTGCCAGCAGTCCGCCCTTCACAGATACGCAGTATTTT. It is translated as CASSPPFTDTQYF.